The source of this T cell receptor (beta chain) is a study of T cells in Graves' hyperthyroidism and ophthalmopathy. TCR beta CDR3 region amplification was performed from RNA transcripts. In the first-round RT-PCR of the TCR CDR3, the HTBI primer set was used. A single record per CDR3 protein comes from TCRdb applying MiXCR to the multiplex PCR reads. The table has some 460,000 distinct CDR3 sequences, approximately 14% seen once. Exclusion criteria comprised uncontrolled infection, other autoimmune disease, pregnancy or lactation. This clonotype was observed a handful of times. This CDR3 comprises 13 residues. Germline CDR1 reads SGHRS; CDR2 reads YFSETQ. V was trimmed by 3 bases and J by 9 bases, leaving 14 bases between them.

The chain couples TRBV5-1 to TRBJ2-3, with no clear D. The sequenced material came from blood. This receptor was identified in a woman under 30 with Graves' hyperthyroidism. This CDR3 is CASSSPWIWTQYF. For the CDR3, the DNA is TGCGCCAGCAGCTCGCCGTGGATCTGGACGCAGTATTTT.